These 20 T cell receptor beta chains came from one sample sequenced in a study of blood T cell repertoires in COVID-19. Measured with immunoSEQ multiplex PCR; TCRdb has only the in-frame clones, and not every one. The sample records about 300,000 clones, nearly 90% being singletons. The sample was PBMCs or T cells enriched from blood (not recorded which). The receptors come from a woman younger than 45 who had recovered from COVID-19.

This clone was counted a single time. The J gene is TRBJ2-1, the V gene TRBV5-6; no clear D gene. The germline CDR1 and CDR2 sequences are SGHDT and YYEEEE. V lost 4 bases, J lost 2 bases, and 4 bases lay in between. This CDR3 comprises 12 residues. The CDR3 DNA reads as TGTGCCAGCAGCGCTACCTACAATGAGCAGTTCTTC. Its translation is CASSATYNEQFF.

The chain couples TRBV4-3 to TRBJ2-3, with 8 bases matching TRBD2. The CDR3 runs to 20 residues. CDR1 is LGHNA and CDR2 is YSLEER in the germline V gene. J gave up 3 bases and V 3 bases, and 20 bases lay outside the gene matches. CDR3 amino acids: CASSQRAWRLSGDSTDTQYF. The CDR3 DNA reads TGCGCCAGCAGCCAGAGGGCTTGGAGGCTTAGCGGGGACTCGACAGATACGCAGTATTTT.

The rearrangement uses TRBV19 and TRBJ1-5; TRBD1 matches 7 bases. The germline V gene has CDR1 LNHDA and CDR2 SQIVND (reference sequence). This CDR3 spans 18 amino acids. The trim removed 2 bases at V and 6 bases at J, leaving 16 bases unmatched. The CDR3 region is CASSILVLRGDSLQPQHF. CDR3 DNA sequence: TGTGCCAGTAGTATATTAGTCCTCCGCGGGGACAGTCTTCAGCCCCAGCATTTT.

The rearrangement uses TRBV4-1 and TRBJ1-4, with D maybe TRBD1 (6 bases). The ends were cut back, 0 bases at V and 7 bases at J, with 24 bases in the middle. CDR1 is MGHRA and CDR2 is YSYEKL in the germline V gene. The CDR3 is 19 residues long. CDR3: CASSQDPDGRGSEPEKLFF. DNA of the CDR3: TGCGCCAGCAGCCAAGATCCGGACGGGAGGGGGTCGGAACCTGAAAAACTGTTTTTT.

The chain uses TRBV4-1 and TRBJ1-1; TRBD1 agrees at 10 bases. Germline V gene data show CDR1 as MGHRA and CDR2 as YSYEKL. The CDR3 spans 14 residues. Trimming removed 3 bases from V and 6 bases from J; junction bases left unmatched: 4. The CDR3 region has the DNA TGCGCCAGCAGCCACCCGGGACAGGGGCCTGAAGCTTTCTTT. Translation: CASSHPGQGPEAFF.

This chain links TRBV9 with TRBJ1-3; 7 nucleotides line up with TRBD1. The CDR3 length is 15 residues. Germline V gives CDR1 SGDLS, CDR2 YYNGEE. With 4 bases clipped from V and 3 bases from J, the junction kept 7 bases outside the gene matches. This CDR3 is CASSSYRGGGNTIYF. CDR3 nucleotide sequence: TGTGCCAGCAGCTCATACAGGGGTGGTGGAAACACCATATATTTT.

J is TRBJ2-2 and V is TRBV2; D is unresolved. Trimming took off 4 bases at V and 4 bases at J, with 13 bases between the two ends. Germline V gene sequence: CDR1 SNHLY, CDR2 FYNNEI. The CDR3 runs to 15 residues. CDR3 sequence: CASSVGEATTGELFF. In DNA, the CDR3 is TGTGCCAGCAGTGTAGGAGAGGCTACCACCGGGGAGCTGTTTTTT.

This clone was recorded once. The genes are TRBV30 and TRBJ2-3; 10 nucleotides align to TRBD1. The CDR3 runs 16 residues. The trim removed 0 bases at V and 6 bases at J, leaving 9 bases unmatched. In germline, CDR1 is GTSNPN, CDR2 SVGIG (reference sequence). CDR3 bases: TGTGCCTGGAGTGTACGTGACAGGGGGCGAAGGGATACGCAGTATTTT. It codes for CAWSVRDRGRRDTQYF.

The rearrangement uses TRBV19 and TRBJ2-7; 8 nucleotides match TRBD2. V shed 4 bases, J shed 6 bases, and the junction held 11 bases outside the gene matches. CDR1 is LNHDA, CDR2 SQIVND, per germline (reference sequence). The CDR3 runs 15 residues. CDR3 bases: TGTGCCAGTAGTACGATGACGGGAGGGGCGGTCGAGCAGTACTTC. This codes for CASSTMTGGAVEQYF. Using reference TRBV19 and TRBJ2-7 for the parts outside the CDR3, the full variable domain is DGGITQSPKYLFRKEGQNVTLSCEQNLNHDAMYWYRQDPGQGLRLIYYSQIVNDFQKGDIAEGYSVSREKKESFPLTVTSAQKNPTAFYLCASSTMTGGAVEQYFGPGTRLTVT.

The chain couples TRBV4-1 to TRBJ2-7; possible D gene TRBD2, 5 bases. This CDR3 spans 14 amino acids. Per the germline V gene, CDR1 is MGHRA and CDR2 is YSYEKL. Between the trimmed V and J ends, which lost 4 bases and 5 bases, there was a span of 15 bases. CDR3 loop: CASSRNQAGDEQYF. CDR3 coding DNA: TGCGCCAGCAGCCGGAATCAGGCGGGCGACGAGCAGTACTTC.

This chain links TRBV6-2 or TRBV6-3 with TRBJ2-5; TRBD1 matches 7 bases. CDR3 length equals 13 residues. V gave up 5 bases and J gave up 5 bases; unmatched junction bases: 5. CDR1 is MNHEY and CDR2 is SVGEGT in the germline V gene. The CDR3 nucleotides read TGTGCCAGCAGTGGACAGGTATGGGAGACCCAGTACTTC. Amino acids: CASSGQVWETQYF.

The chain combines TRBV5-1 with TRBJ1-4, with D uncertain. Germline CDR1 and CDR2: SGHRS and YFSETQ. This CDR3 has 15 residues. The V gene lost 0 bases and the J gene lost 5 bases, with 11 bases spanning the gap. DNA for the CDR3: TGCGCCAGCAGCTTGGTTAGTCAGGTGAATGAAAAACTGTTTTTT. Encoded protein: CASSLVSQVNEKLFF. Complete variable domain (other parts from reference TRBV5-1 and TRBJ1-4): KAGVTQTPRYLIKTRGQQVTLSCSPISGHRSVSWYQQTPGQGLQFLFEYFSETQRNKGNFPGRFSGRQFSNSRSEMNVSTLELGDSALYLCASSLVSQVNEKLFFGSGTQLSVL.

The gene calls are TRBV7-9 and TRBJ2-1; 7 nucleotides match TRBD2. V shed 4 bases, J shed 1 base, and the junction held 7 bases outside the gene matches. The CDR3 is 16 amino acids. CDR1 and CDR2 (germline): SEHNR, FQNEAQ (reference sequence). CDR3 in amino acids: CASSSSGGVSYNEQFF. CDR3 nucleotide sequence: TGTGCCAGCAGCTCAAGTGGGGGGGTTTCCTACAATGAGCAGTTCTTC.

J is TRBJ1-3 and V is TRBV7-2; the D is unclear. Germline CDR1 SGHTA, CDR2 FQGNSA. Between the trimmed V and J ends, which lost 3 bases and 0 bases, there was a span of 18 bases. This CDR3 is 18 amino acids long. The CDR3 protein is CASSFDVSALNSGNTIYF. The CDR3, as DNA: TGTGCCAGCAGCTTCGACGTCTCAGCGTTAAACTCTGGAAACACCATATATTTT.

The sample holds one count of this clone. V and J are TRBV4-1 and TRBJ1-5; TRBD1 matches 7 bases. J was trimmed by 3 bases and V by 1 base; bases with no gene match: 3. Germline loops: CDR1 MGHRA, CDR2 YSYEKL. The CDR3 is 15 residues long. CDR3 coding DNA: TGCGCCAGCAGCCAAGGACAGGGCCCCAATCAGCCCCAGCATTTT. Translating gives CASSQGQGPNQPQHF.

In this sample, this clone turned up once. This chain connects TRBV30 to TRBJ1-3; D is possibly TRBD1 (6 bases). This CDR3 contains 14 residues. Germline loops: CDR1 GTSNPN, CDR2 SVGIG (reference sequence). V gave up 3 bases and J gave up 2 bases, with 11 bases separating them. The CDR3 coding sequence is TGTGCCTGGAGCGATGGACAGCCTGGAAACACCATATATTTT. Encoded protein: CAWSDGQPGNTIYF.

This chain joins TRBV9 and TRBJ1-2; weak D call: TRBD1 (5 bases). Germline V CDR1 and CDR2: SGDLS, YYNGEE. Between the trimmed V and J ends, which lost 3 bases and 0 bases, there was a span of 18 bases. This CDR3 is 17 amino acids long. CDR3 amino acids: CASSGRGRGLANYGYTF. The DNA of the CDR3 is TGTGCCAGCAGCGGGCGGGGCCGGGGCCTTGCTAACTATGGCTACACCTTC.

J is TRBJ2-7 and V is TRBV4-1, with 9 bases fitting TRBD2. This CDR3 region has 18 residues. Germline CDR1 MGHRA, CDR2 YSYEKL. The junction had 10 bases not matched to a gene; V was cut back by 1 base and J by 0 bases. The CDR3 loop is CASSQGPGLAGFSYEQYF. For the CDR3, the DNA is TGCGCCAGCAGCCAAGGTCCAGGGCTAGCGGGGTTCTCCTACGAGCAGTACTTC.

The rearrangement uses TRBV6-1 and TRBJ2-7; 9 bases fit TRBD2. Germline-derived CDR1 and CDR2 are MNHNS and SASEGT. Unmatched junction bases numbered 3, after V lost 3 bases and J lost 9 bases. The CDR3 has 12 residues. CDR3 sequence (DNA): TGTGCCAGCAGTGAGGGGACTAGCAGGCAGTACTTC. This sequence encodes CASSEGTSRQYF.

The rearrangement links TRBV6-5 to TRBJ2-2; D unresolved. Deletions cut 2 bases from V and 3 bases from J, with 7 bases between. CDR3 length: 14 residues. Germline assignment: CDR1 MNHEY and CDR2 SVGAGI. The CDR3 DNA reads TGTGCCAGCAGTTACCGGTTTGACACCGGGGAGCTGTTTTTT. It yields the protein CASSYRFDTGELFF.